Sequencing of this T cell receptor (beta chain) was carried out in a study of long-term antiretroviral therapy in people with HIV. Worth noting for this clone: Its antigen is still unknown.

General study findings and limits: Clonal expansions arising prior to ART prevailed in the repertoire at every time point.

Samples were assayed with immunoSEQ v3.0 at survey level. Clones were read by immunoSEQ multiplex PCR, and TCRdb kept only the in-frame ones, dropping some. The table includes roughly 12,000 clones, about 83% detected once. Trimming removed 5 bases from V and 7 bases from J; junction bases left unmatched: 12. Germline-derived CDR1 and CDR2 are SGHAT and FQNNGV. This CDR3 spans 16 amino acids. The clonotype originates from a man aged 40-49 years with HIV. Sequenced material: unsorted PBMCs, taken 3.4 years after starting antiretroviral therapy. The chain recombines TRBV11-2 with TRBJ2-2; 8 bases align to TRBD1. CDR3 residues: CASSRSVAGGGGELFF. CDR3 bases: TGTGCCAGCAGCCGTTCTGTGGCAGGGGGCGGCGGGGAGCTGTTTTTT.